This section outlines one T cell receptor (beta chain) sequence together with its context. Sequencing was performed with immunoSEQ multiplex PCR; in TCRdb, only in-frame clones are kept and a portion is missing. The table records tens of thousands of clones, 68% of them present only once. This record comes from a study of PD-1 blockade in classical Hodgkin lymphoma. V lost 4 bases and J 3 bases, leaving 13 bases between the germline ends. This CDR3 comprises 15 residues. Germline V gene lookup returns CDR1 LNHDA and CDR2 SQIVND (reference sequence). Every single patient, without exception, relapsed after autologous stem cell transplantation, and brentuximab vedotin exposure varied.

The genes are TRBV19 and TRBJ2-1; no clear D gene. The sequences come from peripheral blood mononuclear cells (PBMCs), collected at baseline. This receptor was obtained from a human donor with classical Hodgkin lymphoma. In DNA, the CDR3 is TGTGCCAGTAGTACAGACACATTGGACTACAATGAGCAGTTCTTC. It translates to CASSTDTLDYNEQFF.